The 31 T cell receptor beta chains in this list originate from one sample, sequenced in a study of CD8 T cells in Susac syndrome. RNA in amounts of about 0.45 to 1 ug was reverse transcribed with random hexamers. TCRdb re-derived calls from the immunoSEQ multiplex PCR reads in MiXCR, one entry per CDR3 protein. Seen here are over 120,000 distinct CDR3 sequences, 95% observed once, and the top ten hold approximately 0.13%. Sequencing used CD4+ T cells from PBMCs. The receptors originated from a human donor with Susac syndrome.

The chain couples TRBV10-3 to TRBJ2-5; 9 bases map to TRBD2. The CDR3 is made up of 17 amino acids. Germline V gives CDR1 ENHRY, CDR2 SYGVKD. J gave up 2 bases and V 6 bases, and 13 bases lay outside the gene matches. The CDR3: CAISPTRASGTQETQYF. CDR3 in DNA: TGTGCCATCAGCCCCACGAGGGCTAGCGGGACACAAGAGACCCAGTACTTC.

The chain combines TRBV30 with TRBJ1-2; maybe TRBD1 (5 bases). Germline values: CDR1 GTSNPN, CDR2 SVGIG (reference sequence). Trimming pared 3 bases from V and 4 bases from J, leaving 12 bases between. There are 13 residues in the CDR3. As DNA, the CDR3 is TGTGCCTGGAGCCTGGGACCTACCTATGGCTACACCTTC. It codes for CAWSLGPTYGYTF.

The chain joins TRBV3-1 to TRBJ2-3; D unclear. Germline V gene sequence: CDR1 LGHDT, CDR2 YNNKEL (reference sequence). The CDR3 covers 13 residues. V lost 0 bases to trimming and J lost 4 bases, with 5 bases between them. The CDR3 DNA reads as TGTGCCAGCAGCCAAGATAAGGCAGATACGCAGTATTTT. Translated, it gives CASSQDKADTQYF.

In its sample, this clonotype was seen once. The chain employs TRBV9 and TRBJ2-2; 7 nucleotides line up with TRBD2. V lost 2 bases to trimming and J lost 4 bases; unmatched junction nucleotides: 8. The CDR3 sequence is 16 residues long. Germline values: CDR1 SGDLS, CDR2 YYNGEE. DNA for the CDR3: TGTGCCAGCAGCGTTGGAGGGCGGGGGACCACCGGGGAGCTGTTTTTT. This encodes CASSVGGRGTTGELFF.

This clonotype was counted a single time. This chain uses TRBV19 with TRBJ1-5; 7 nucleotides match TRBD1. The junction had 8 bases not matched to a gene; V was cut back by 6 bases and J by 3 bases. Germline assignment: CDR1 LNHDA and CDR2 SQIVND (reference sequence). CDR3 length: 15 amino acids. CDR3 region: CASRNQGQLNQPQHF. DNA of the CDR3: TGTGCCAGTAGGAACCAGGGACAGCTCAATCAGCCCCAGCATTTT.

V is TRBV28 and J is TRBJ2-5; TRBD2 is a possible D gene (7 bases). Looked up from germline, CDR1 is MDHEN and CDR2 is SYDVKM. CDR3 length: 15 residues. With 8 bases removed from V and 4 bases from J, the gap between germline ends came to 20 bases. The CDR3 region has the DNA TGTGCCAGCGATAACGATCGGGGGGCCGCAGAGACCCAGTACTTC. Its protein is CASDNDRGAAETQYF.

The chain carries TRBV20-1 and TRBJ2-3, with D possibly being TRBD2 (6 bases). CDR1 is DFQATT, CDR2 SNEGSKA, per germline (reference sequence). The CDR3 extends over 14 amino acids. V gave up 7 bases and J gave up 4 bases, with 18 bases separating them. Here the CDR3 DNA reads TGCAGTGTCCAAGGCCGGGGGTCCTCAGATACGCAGTATTTT. This gives the protein CSVQGRGSSDTQYF.

J is TRBJ2-2 and V is TRBV20-1; TRBD2 aligns across 11 bases. V was pared by 5 bases and J by 1 base, with 3 bases of the junction left unmatched. Germline lookup yields CDR1 DFQATT and CDR2 SNEGSKA (reference sequence). CDR3 size: 15 residues. The CDR3 loop is CSAAGTSGNTGELFF. The CDR3 region has the DNA TGCAGTGCTGCCGGGACTAGCGGGAACACCGGGGAGCTGTTTTTT.

The chain carries TRBV5-1 and TRBJ2-5; D might be TRBD2 (6 bases). Germline lookup yields CDR1 SGHRS and CDR2 YFSETQ. The ends were cut back, 3 bases at V and 6 bases at J, with 12 bases in the middle. The CDR3 totals 13 residues. This chain's CDR3 is CASSSGDSQTQYF. The CDR3 DNA follows: TGCGCCAGCAGCTCGGGGGACTCCCAGACCCAGTACTTC.

This chain joins TRBV20-1 and TRBJ1-1, with D possibly TRBD1 on 6 matching bases. Germline assignment: CDR1 DFQATT and CDR2 SNEGSKA (reference sequence). V dropped 7 bases and J dropped 0 bases, with 12 bases sitting between them. The CDR3 spans 13 residues. The CDR3 protein is CSGRTGMNTEAFF. The DNA for the CDR3 is TGCAGTGGAAGAACAGGGATGAACACTGAAGCTTTCTTT.

J is TRBJ1-1 and V is TRBV30; possibly TRBD1 for D (5 bases). V lost 2 bases to trimming and J lost 11 bases, with 18 bases between them. Germline loops: CDR1 GTSNPN, CDR2 SVGIG (reference sequence). The CDR3 has 13 residues. In DNA form, the CDR3 reads TGTGCCTGGAGTTCCACCACCGGGACTTCGGCTTTCTTT. Amino acids: CAWSSTTGTSAFF.

The J gene is TRBJ1-2, the V gene TRBV5-4; TRBD1 matches 9 bases. CDR1 is SGHNT and CDR2 is YYREEE in the germline V gene (reference sequence). V shed 4 bases and J 7 bases; nucleotides not matched to a gene: 14. This CDR3 contains 16 residues. As DNA, the CDR3 is TGTGCCAGCAGCGTTGAGACAGGGGGGATGACGGGTGGCTACACCTTC. Protein product: CASSVETGGMTGGYTF.

J is TRBJ2-6 and V is TRBV7-9; D ambiguous. Germline loops: CDR1 SEHNR, CDR2 FQNEAQ (reference sequence). With 5 bases removed from V and 1 base from J, the gap between germline ends came to 9 bases. The CDR3 length is 15 residues. The CDR3 spells CASSPGDSGANVLTF. In DNA form, the CDR3 reads TGTGCCAGCAGCCCAGGTGATTCTGGGGCCAACGTCCTGACTTTC.

The rearrangement joins TRBV4-1 to TRBJ2-7, with D perhaps being TRBD1 or TRBD2 (5 bases each). Germline V lookup: CDR1 MGHRA, CDR2 YSYEKL. V lost 5 bases, J lost 2 bases, and 16 bases lay in between. This CDR3 contains 15 residues. The CDR3 loop reads CASSIEGTAPYEQYF. DNA of the CDR3: TGCGCCAGCAGCATTGAAGGGACGGCCCCCTACGAGCAGTACTTC.

This chain uses TRBV7-2 with TRBJ2-2; maybe TRBD1 (6 bases). V was cut by 11 bases and J by 4 bases, with 14 bases left in between. The germline V gene has CDR1 SGHTA and CDR2 FQGNSA. The CDR3 runs to 13 residues. CDR3 sequence: CAVSGEITGELFF. CDR3 in DNA: TGTGCCGTTTCAGGGGAGATCACCGGGGAGCTGTTTTTT.

The chain links TRBV7-3 to TRBJ2-6, with no clear D. Germline lookup yields CDR1 SGHTA and CDR2 FQGTGA. The V and J ends lost 11 bases and 0 bases respectively, with 14 bases between them. The CDR3 totals 15 residues. CDR3 residues: CAYRVQSSGANVLTF. The CDR3 bases are TGTGCCTACCGGGTCCAAAGCTCTGGGGCCAACGTCCTGACTTTC.

This clonotype was seen more than once but under ten times. The J gene is TRBJ1-2, the V gene TRBV20-1; 7 bases align to TRBD1. There are 12 residues in the CDR3. The V gene end was trimmed by 3 bases and the J gene end by 6 bases; junction bases not matched to a gene: 4. Germline values: CDR1 DFQATT, CDR2 SNEGSKA (reference sequence). This CDR3 reads CSARNRGDGYTF. CDR3 nucleotides: TGCAGTGCTAGGAACAGGGGAGATGGCTACACCTTC.

V is TRBV25-1 and J is TRBJ1-5, with a tentative D call TRBD1 (6 bases). The CDR3 extends over 15 amino acids. CDR1 is MGHDK and CDR2 is SYGVNS in the germline V gene. V was trimmed by 4 bases and J by 0 bases, leaving 10 bases between them. The CDR3 nucleotides read TGTGCCAGCAGTGGCAGGGGATTTAGCAATCAGCCCCAGCATTTT. Translation gives CASSGRGFSNQPQHF. Full variable domain (rest looked up from reference TRBV25-1 and TRBJ1-5): EADIYQTPRYLVIGTGKKITLECSQTMGHDKMYWYQQDPGMELHLIHYSYGVNSTEKGDLSSESTVSRIRTEHFPLTLESARPSHTSQYLCASSGRGFSNQPQHFGDGTRLSIL.

J is TRBJ2-1 and V is TRBV2; D remains unclear. The CDR3 spans 10 residues. CDR1 SNHLY and CDR2 FYNNEI come from the germline V gene. V was shortened by 5 bases and J by 10 bases, with 6 bases between the two germline ends. This CDR3 is CASSTREQFF. In DNA, the CDR3 is TGTGCCAGCAGTACGAGGGAGCAGTTCTTC.

This clonotype is a singleton in its sample. This rearrangement joins TRBV27 to TRBJ2-1; 7 nucleotides match TRBD2. The CDR3 runs 12 residues. J gave up 12 bases and V 8 bases, and 10 bases lay outside the gene matches. In germline, CDR1 is MNHEY, CDR2 SMNVEV (reference sequence). CDR3 protein: CASRDYLTGQFF. The CDR3 DNA is TGTGCCAGCCGGGACTACCTCACGGGGCAGTTCTTC.

The CDR3 region has the DNA TGCGCCAGCAGCCCCGGGACCCGGACGGGGAACTATGGCTACACCTTC. Protein sequence: CASSPGTRTGNYGYTF. The chain combines TRBV5-1 with TRBJ1-2; a possible D gene is TRBD1 (5 bases). CDR3 length: 16 residues. Trimming shortened V by 4 bases and J by 2 bases, and 18 bases separated the two germline ends. CDR1 and CDR2 (germline): SGHRS, YFSETQ. Full variable domain (outside the CDR3, taken from reference TRBV5-1 and TRBJ1-2): KAGVTQTPRYLIKTRGQQVTLSCSPISGHRSVSWYQQTPGQGLQFLFEYFSETQRNKGNFPGRFSGRQFSNSRSEMNVSTLELGDSALYLCASSPGTRTGNYGYTFGSGTRLTVV.

The chain uses TRBV29-1 and TRBJ2-2; possibly TRBD1 for D (5 bases). The CDR3 consists of 13 residues. V dropped 2 bases and J dropped 5 bases, with 9 bases sitting between them. The V gene's germline CDR1 is SQVTM and CDR2 ANQGSEA. CDR3 region: CSVERGRTGELFF. The CDR3 DNA reads TGCAGCGTTGAAAGGGGCAGAACCGGGGAGCTGTTTTTT.

V and J are TRBV18 and TRBJ2-1; 8 positions agree with TRBD2. With V trimmed by 3 bases and J by 11 bases, 12 bases remained unmatched. Germline CDR1 reads KGHSH; CDR2 reads LQKENI. This CDR3 contains 15 residues. The CDR3 sequence: CASSPDLAGGQKQFF. The CDR3 DNA sequence: TGTGCCAGCTCACCCGACTTGGCGGGGGGCCAGAAGCAGTTCTTC.

This chain uses TRBV4-1 with TRBJ2-5; D is ambiguous. Germline assignment: CDR1 MGHRA and CDR2 YSYEKL. This CDR3 region has 14 residues. Trimming left V 1 base short and J 1 base short, with 7 bases between. DNA for the CDR3: TGCGCCAGCAGCCAAGGGAGTGGCCAAGAGACCCAGTACTTC. It is translated as CASSQGSGQETQYF.

The chain joins TRBV12-3 or TRBV12-4 to TRBJ2-4; 11 bases agree with TRBD1. The CDR3 runs to 15 residues. Trimming at V came to 4 bases and at J to 3 bases, leaving 2 bases not matched to a gene. Here the CDR3 DNA reads TGTGCCAGCAGTTCGGGGACAGGGGGCAAAAACATTCAGTACTTC. Protein sequence: CASSSGTGGKNIQYF.

This clonotype showed up just once. The CDR3, as DNA: TGTGCCAGCAGCTTACCGGGTTCAGATACGCAGTATTTT. Translated: CASSLPGSDTQYF. The chain has TRBV7-2 and TRBJ2-3, with D unclear. From germline, CDR1 is SGHTA and CDR2 FQGNSA. The CDR3 length is 13 residues. Trimming stripped 2 bases from V and 4 bases from J, with 7 bases between.

The chain joins TRBV30 to TRBJ1-1; no reliable D call. The ends were cut back, 1 base at V and 11 bases at J, with 11 bases in the middle. The CDR3 contains 11 residues. The V gene's germline CDR1 is GTSNPN and CDR2 SVGIG (reference sequence). CDR3 sequence reads: CAWSALREAFF. CDR3 DNA: TGTGCCTGGAGTGCGTTAAGGGAGGCTTTCTTT. Based on the CDR3 plus reference TRBV30 and TRBJ1-1, the full variable domain is SQTIHQWPATLVQPVGSPLSLECTVEGTSNPNLYWYRQAAGRGLQLLFYSVGIGQISSEVPQNLSASRPQDRQFILSSKKLLLSDSGFYLCAWSALREAFFGQGTRLTVV.

CDR3 in amino acids: CASSLSVETQYF. As DNA, the CDR3 is TGTGCCAGCAGTTTATCCGTGGAGACCCAGTACTTC. The gene calls are TRBV12-3 or TRBV12-4 and TRBJ2-5, with D unresolved. The CDR3 is 12 residues long. Deletions cut 2 bases from V and 5 bases from J, with 6 bases between.

CDR3 loop: CAWRGDTPLNEQFF. CDR3 coding DNA: TGTGCCTGGCGAGGGGACACCCCCCTCAATGAGCAGTTCTTC. This chain joins TRBV30 and TRBJ2-1; possible D gene TRBD1, 6 bases. Germline V gene sequence: CDR1 GTSNPN, CDR2 SVGIG (reference sequence). The CDR3 totals 14 residues. Trimming left V 5 bases short and J 6 bases short, with 17 bases between.

The gene calls are TRBV6-6 and TRBJ2-7, with D perhaps TRBD1 or TRBD2 (5 bases each). Germline lookup yields CDR1 MNHNY and CDR2 SVGAGI (reference sequence). Trimming took off 4 bases at V and 5 bases at J, with 12 bases between the two ends. The length of the CDR3 is 13 residues. CDR3 amino acids: CASSSGRGDEQYF. The DNA for the CDR3 is TGTGCCAGCAGTTCGGGGAGAGGGGACGAGCAGTACTTC.

The V call is TRBV30, the J call TRBJ2-7; 7 nucleotides match TRBD1. The CDR3 runs 12 residues. Per the germline V gene, CDR1 is GTSNPN and CDR2 is SVGIG (reference sequence). The V and J ends lost 5 bases and 5 bases, in that order; junction bases with no gene match: 6. CDR3 nucleotides: TGTGCCTGGGACAGGGATGTCCACGAGCAGTACTTC. This translates into CAWDRDVHEQYF.